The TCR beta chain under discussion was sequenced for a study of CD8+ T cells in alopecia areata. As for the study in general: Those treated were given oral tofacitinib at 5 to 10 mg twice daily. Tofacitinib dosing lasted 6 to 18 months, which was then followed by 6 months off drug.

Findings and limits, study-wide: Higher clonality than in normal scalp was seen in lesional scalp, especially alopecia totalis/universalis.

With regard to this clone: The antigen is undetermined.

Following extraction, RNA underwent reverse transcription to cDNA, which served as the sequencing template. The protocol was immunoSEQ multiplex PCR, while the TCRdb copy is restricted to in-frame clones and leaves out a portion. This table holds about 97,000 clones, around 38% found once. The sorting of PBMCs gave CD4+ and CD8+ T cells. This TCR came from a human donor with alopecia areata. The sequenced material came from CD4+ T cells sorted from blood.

CDR3: CAWSVGTWTYEQYF. Here the CDR3 DNA reads TGTGCCTGGAGTGTAGGGACATGGACTTACGAGCAGTACTTC. The chain joins TRBV30 to TRBJ2-7, with D possibly TRBD1 on 6 matching bases. Germline loops: CDR1 GTSNPN, CDR2 SVGIG (reference sequence). V dropped 0 bases and J dropped 4 bases, with 13 bases sitting between them. The CDR3 length is 14 residues.